This is a list of T cell receptor beta chains from one sample in a study of identical twins. One entry per CDR3 protein, called by TCRdb with MiXCR from the 5' RACE reads. Among around 230,000 distinct CDR3 sequences listed, less than 10% were seen once. Material: memory (CD45RO+) T cells sorted from blood. The source of these receptors is a woman between 18 and 29 years old in good health. Each CDR3 is given with its conserved first and last residue. D genes are given only for firm matches. A clone size is listed for some rows: how often the clone was seen (once, few, many), or a class if it is expanded.

>TRBV3-1|many|TRBJ1-1|.
TGTGCCAGCACCAAAACCGAGCGCACTGAAGCTTTCTTT
CASTKTERTEAFF
>TRBV3-1|few|TRBJ2-1|.
TGTGCCAGCAGTCAGGGGGGGGCCCGGGGGAATGAGCAGTTCTTC
CASSQGGARGNEQFF
>TRBV7-9|.|TRBJ2-7|.
TGTGCCAGCAGCCCAAGGGGGGTAGGTTACTACGAGCAGTACTTC
CASSPRGVGYYEQYF
>TRBV7-2|many|TRBJ1-3|.
TGTGCCAGCAGCCCCCTAGGGGGTTCTGGAAACACCATATATTTT
CASSPLGGSGNTIYF
>TRBV29-1|.|TRBJ2-3|TRBD2
TGCACCATTTGGGGGGCAGGGATTGTAGCGGGAGCCCATGACGCAGATACGCAGTATTTT
CTIWGAGIVAGAHDADTQYF
>TRBV2|few|TRBJ2-5|TRBD1
TGTGCCAGCAGCGTAGGGGGCGCGGTGGAGACCCAGTACTTC
CASSVGGAVETQYF
>TRBV5-6|few|TRBJ2-3|.
TGTGCCAGCAGCGAAGAGGCAACCGTTCGGGTAGATACGCAGTATTTT
CASSEEATVRVDTQYF
>TRBV20-1|few|TRBJ2-1|.
TGCAGTGCTAGAGGATCGGTGGAGCAGTTCTTC
CSARGSVEQFF
>TRBV6-5|.|TRBJ2-1|.
TGTGCCAGCAGTTACGGGGTAGGGCGCGGGAAGGGTGAGCAGTTCTTC
CASSYGVGRGKGEQFF
>TRBV7-9|many|TRBJ1-4|.
TGTGCCAGCAGCTCGCGGACCGGCGGGAATGAAAAACTGTTTTTT
CASSSRTGGNEKLFF
>TRBV12-3/TRBV12-4|many|TRBJ1-2|.
TGTGCCAGCAGTTTAGTTGACATCTACTTAGCTAACTATGGCTACACCTTC
CASSLVDIYLANYGYTF
>TRBV7-9|few|TRBJ2-5|TRBD2
TGTGCCAGCAGCTTAGATCTAGCGGGAGGGCCTGAGACCCAGTACTTC
CASSLDLAGGPETQYF
>TRBV9|.|TRBJ1-1|TRBD1
TGTGCCAGCAGCGAGATCGACAGGGGATTCACTGAAGCTTTCTTT
CASSEIDRGFTEAFF
>TRBV11-2|once|TRBJ2-3|.
TGTGCCAGCAGCTTAGGAATCGAGCGGAGGACAGATACGCAGTATTTT
CASSLGIERRTDTQYF
>TRBV14|.|TRBJ2-1|.
TGTGCCAGCAGCCAAGATCTGACCCCGAGCGCCGACAATGAGCAGTTCTTC
CASSQDLTPSADNEQFF
>TRBV18|.|TRBJ1-2|.
TGTGCCAGCTCACCCGTCCTCAGGAGTAACTATGGCTACACCTTC
CASSPVLRSNYGYTF
>TRBV7-7|.|TRBJ2-7|TRBD2
TGTGCCAGCAGCTCACGACTAGCGACCGAGCAGTACTTC
CASSSRLATEQYF
>TRBV5-8|many|TRBJ1-1|.
TGTGCCAGCAGCTACCCAGGATTGCCTGAAGCTTTCTTT
CASSYPGLPEAFF
>TRBV5-4|.|TRBJ2-3|TRBD1
TGTGCCAGCAGCTTTGGCAGGGGGACAGATACGCAGTATTTT
CASSFGRGTDTQYF
>TRBV3-1|.|TRBJ2-2|TRBD1
TGTGCCAGCAGCCGCTGGGACAGGGGTTCTACCGGGGAGCTGTTTTTT
CASSRWDRGSTGELFF
>TRBV30|few|TRBJ2-2|.
TGTGCCTCCGAGCGGAGTATCTCCGGGGAGCTGTTTTTT
CASERSISGELFF
>TRBV20-1|.|TRBJ2-1|.
TGCAGTGCTCAGACGTTAGACAGCCCCCGGGTCAATGAGCAGTTCTTC
CSAQTLDSPRVNEQFF
>TRBV9|.|TRBJ2-3|TRBD2
TGTGCCAGCAGCGTAGAGACTAGCGGGGGAGAAACGCAGTATTTT
CASSVETSGGETQYF
>TRBV4-1|few|TRBJ2-3|.
TGCGCCAGCAGCCAAGGCCCTTTAGGGTTCACGGGGGGCAGCACAGATACGCAGTATTTT
CASSQGPLGFTGGSTDTQYF
>TRBV11-2|.|TRBJ2-1|.
TGTGCCAGCAGCCTCGGGAACAACAATGAGCAGTTCTTC
CASSLGNNNEQFF
>TRBV20-1|.|TRBJ2-7|TRBD2
TGCAGTGGGGGACTAGCGGGAGGGCCCAAGGGCGAGCAGTACTTC
CSGGLAGGPKGEQYF
>TRBV7-2|many|TRBJ2-5|.
TGTGCCAGCAGCTTAGCCGTAACACAAGAGACCCAGTACTTC
CASSLAVTQETQYF
>TRBV3-1|many|TRBJ2-7|.
TGTGCCAGCAGCCAAGAGTATGGGGACCTCTACGAGCAGTACTTC
CASSQEYGDLYEQYF
>TRBV29-1|few|TRBJ2-3|.
TGCAGCGTTGACGGCGGCACAGATACGCAGTATTTT
CSVDGGTDTQYF
>TRBV20-1|.|TRBJ2-3|.
TGCAGTGCTAGAGATCGGCAGATAAGCACAGATACGCAGTATTTT
CSARDRQISTDTQYF
>TRBV4-1|.|TRBJ2-1|TRBD2
TGCGCCAGCAGCCAAGAGTTCGCGGGCGGGGGATATTCCTACAATGAGCAGTTCTTC
CASSQEFAGGGYSYNEQFF
>TRBV10-3|.|TRBJ1-2|.
TGTGCCATCACCGTACAGGGCTATGGCTACACCTTC
CAITVQGYGYTF
>TRBV7-2|.|TRBJ2-5|TRBD1
TGTGCCAGCAGCCCCGTAAAAGGGGGCCTAGGGACCCAGTACTTC
CASSPVKGGLGTQYF
>TRBV7-2|.|TRBJ2-5|TRBD2
TGTGCCAGCAGCTTAGCTAGCGGGAGGGGGGGGGAGACCCAGTACTTC
CASSLASGRGGETQYF
>TRBV7-2|many|TRBJ2-5|.
TGTGCCAGCAGCCCAGGGCAGGGAAGAACCCAGTACTTC
CASSPGQGRTQYF
>TRBV12-3/TRBV12-4|.|TRBJ2-1|TRBD2
TGTGCCAGCAGTTCTCCCCCGGGACTAGCTAGAAATGAGCAGTTCTTC
CASSSPPGLARNEQFF
>TRBV7-9|.|TRBJ2-5|.
TGTGGCACCGCTCGGGAAGAGACCCAGTACTTC
CGTAREETQYF
>TRBV12-3/TRBV12-4|many|TRBJ2-5|.
TGTGCCAGCAGTTTCGGGGTCCGGGGGACCCAGTACTTC
CASSFGVRGTQYF
>TRBV6-1|.|TRBJ2-1|.
TGTGCCAGCAGTCCCGGGCAGTCTTTATTTGGGCAGTTCTTC
CASSPGQSLFGQFF
>TRBV2|.|TRBJ2-3|TRBD2
TGTGCCAGCCCCCGGGGAGCGGGAGAAACAGATACGCAGTATTTT
CASPRGAGETDTQYF
>TRBV30|.|TRBJ2-7|.
TGTGCCTGGAGTGGGAATTACGAGCAGTACTTC
CAWSGNYEQYF
>TRBV20-1|many|TRBJ2-5|.
TGCAGTGCTAGAGAAGCCCAAGAGACCCAGTACTTC
CSAREAQETQYF
>TRBV11-2|.|TRBJ2-3|TRBD2
TGTGCCAGCAGCCGAAGCGGCGGGGGGTTCACAGATACGCAGTATTTT
CASSRSGGGFTDTQYF
>TRBV3-1|many|TRBJ2-1|.
TGTGCCAGCAGCCAGGCCCCCGGCGGGGTTCTATACAATGAGCAGTTCTTC
CASSQAPGGVLYNEQFF
>TRBV2|.|TRBJ1-2|.
TGTGCCAGCAGTGAAGGGGTGGAGAATGGCTACACCTTC
CASSEGVENGYTF
>TRBV7-2|.|TRBJ2-6|.
TGTGCCAGCAGCTTAGGGGACTCTGGGGCCAACGTCCTGACTTTC
CASSLGDSGANVLTF
>TRBV20-1|.|TRBJ1-5|.
TGCAGTGCTAGCCCTGGCAGGGGTGTATCTCAGCCCCAGCATTTT
CSASPGRGVSQPQHF
>TRBV3-1|many|TRBJ2-1|.
TGTGCCAGCAGCCAAGACGGAGAGACCCCGGTAAATGAGCAGTTCTTC
CASSQDGETPVNEQFF
>TRBV21-1|.|TRBJ2-7|.
TGTGTCAGGACACCCCGGCTAGACGAGCAGTACTTC
CVRTPRLDEQYF
>TRBV7-6|.|TRBJ2-2|TRBD2
TGTGCCAGCAGCTACTGGACTAGCGGGGAAGTGAACACCGGGGAGCTGTTTTTT
CASSYWTSGEVNTGELFF
>TRBV9|few|TRBJ2-5|TRBD2
TGTGCCAGCAGCGTAGGGGGGGGGCAAGAGACCCAGTACTTC
CASSVGGGQETQYF